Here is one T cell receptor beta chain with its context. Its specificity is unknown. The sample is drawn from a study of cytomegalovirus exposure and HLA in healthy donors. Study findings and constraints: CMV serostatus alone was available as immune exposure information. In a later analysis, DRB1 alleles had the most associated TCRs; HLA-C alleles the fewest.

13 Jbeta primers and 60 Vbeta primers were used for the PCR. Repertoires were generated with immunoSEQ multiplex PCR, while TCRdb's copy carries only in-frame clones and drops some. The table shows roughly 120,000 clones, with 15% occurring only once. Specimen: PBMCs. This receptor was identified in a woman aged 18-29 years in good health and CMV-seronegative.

CDR3 sequence: CASSEVGRAISYNEQFF. The CDR3 DNA reads as TGTGCCAGCAGTGAAGTGGGCCGTGCGATCTCCTACAATGAGCAGTTCTTC. The V gene is TRBV6-1, the J gene TRBJ2-1; no clear D. V was pared by 1 base and J by 0 bases, with 13 bases between. The CDR3 is 17 residues long. Germline CDR1 reads MNHNS; CDR2 reads SASEGT.